A single sample gave rise to the 26 T cell receptor beta chains below, sequenced in a study of early T cells in non-severe SARS-CoV-2 infection. In TCRdb, the 5' RACE reads were re-called with MiXCR into one record per CDR3 protein. The repertoire holds approximately 120,000 distinct CDR3 sequences, with 14% to 15% as singletons. Input material: whole blood. The source is an adult who was a healthcare worker with PCR-confirmed SARS-CoV-2 infection or an uninfected control (not recorded which).

This chain joins TRBV10-2 and TRBJ2-7; TRBD2 agrees at 10 bases. The CDR3 runs 16 residues. The V gene end was trimmed by 3 bases and the J gene end by 7 bases; junction bases not matched to a gene: 12. Germline V gene sequence: CDR1 WSHSY, CDR2 SAAADI. This CDR3 is CASSELAGPLDGEQYF. The CDR3 DNA is TGCGCCAGCAGTGAACTAGCGGGGCCACTTGATGGGGAGCAGTACTTC.

The chain recombines TRBV6-8 with TRBJ1-1, with TRBD1 as a possible D gene (5 bases). The V gene lost 9 bases and the J gene lost 0 bases, with 14 bases spanning the gap. CDR1 and CDR2 from the germline V gene are MNHGY and SAAAGT. The CDR3 loop spans 14 amino acids. CDR3 nucleotides: TGTGCCAGTTCTCAGGGATTCGTGAACACTGAAGCTTTCTTT. Translated: CASSQGFVNTEAFF.

This clonotype has a handful of counts. This chain joins TRBV7-3 and TRBJ2-1; unclear D gene. Germline V gene data show CDR1 as SGHTA and CDR2 as FQGTGA. This CDR3 spans 14 amino acids. V was cut by 3 bases and J by 0 bases, with 6 bases left in between. The CDR3 sequence: CASSLGNSYNEQFF. The CDR3 nucleotides read TGTGCCAGCAGCTTGGGAAACTCCTACAATGAGCAGTTCTTC.

This clonotype came up a few times. The chain has TRBV12-3 or TRBV12-4 and TRBJ2-3; TRBD2 agrees at 9 bases. The length of the CDR3 is 16 residues. V lost 5 bases to trimming and J lost 1 base; unmatched junction nucleotides: 7. CDR3 loop: CASSPTPSGGTDTQYF. The CDR3 DNA sequence: TGTGCCAGCAGTCCAACCCCTAGCGGGGGCACAGATACGCAGTATTTT.

The V gene is TRBV7-9, the J gene TRBJ1-2; unclear D gene. Germline V gene data show CDR1 as SEHNR and CDR2 as FQNEAQ (reference sequence). There are 13 residues in the CDR3. V gave up 5 bases and J gave up 2 bases, with 9 bases separating them. The CDR3 sequence: CASSPSQNYGYTF. The CDR3 nucleotides are TGTGCCAGCAGCCCCTCCCAGAACTATGGCTACACCTTC.

CDR3 amino acids: CASSYSGEQYF. The CDR3 DNA follows: TGCGCCAGCAGCTACAGTGGGGAGCAGTACTTC. V is TRBV5-1 and J is TRBJ2-7, with no clear D. The CDR3 contains 11 residues. Trimming left V 3 bases short and J 7 bases short, with 8 bases between. Germline values: CDR1 SGHRS, CDR2 YFSETQ. The full variable domain, in which reference TRBV5-1 and TRBJ2-7 provide the parts outside the CDR3, is KAGVTQTPRYLIKTRGQQVTLSCSPISGHRSVSWYQQTPGQGLQFLFEYFSETQRNKGNFPGRFSGRQFSNSRSEMNVSTLELGDSALYLCASSYSGEQYFGPGTRLTVT.

The rearrangement uses TRBV11-3 and TRBJ2-3, with a weak D call TRBD2 (5 bases). The V gene's germline CDR1 is SGHNT and CDR2 YENEEA. The CDR3 sequence is 14 residues long. V lost 5 bases and J lost 5, with 14 bases in between. The CDR3 reads CASSAGNQQDTQYF. The CDR3 DNA reads TGTGCCAGCAGCGCCGGGAACCAGCAAGATACGCAGTATTTT.

DNA for the CDR3: TGTGCCAGCAGCTTAGACCCTAAAGGCGAGCAGTTCTTC. It yields the protein CASSLDPKGEQFF. The rearrangement uses TRBV7-6 and TRBJ2-1; no firm D call. Per the germline V gene, CDR1 is SGHVS and CDR2 is FNYEAQ. CDR3 size: 13 residues. Deletions cut 1 base from V and 10 bases from J, with 11 bases between.

This clonotype was observed a few times. The chain employs TRBV7-9 and TRBJ1-1, with D maybe TRBD1 (5 bases). The V end was cut by 8 bases, the J end by 2 bases, with 21 bases between. Germline V lookup: CDR1 SEHNR, CDR2 FQNEAQ (reference sequence). This CDR3 has 16 residues. The CDR3 loop reads CASAARQTFLNTEAFF. The CDR3 DNA reads as TGTGCCAGCGCGGCCAGACAGACTTTTTTAAACACTGAAGCTTTCTTT.

This chain joins TRBV25-1 and TRBJ2-3; 8 bases agree with TRBD2. This CDR3 is built from 13 residues. Germline-derived CDR1 and CDR2 are MGHDK and SYGVNS. J was trimmed by 6 bases and V by 5 bases; bases with no gene match: 4. The CDR3 sequence: CASSQIAGDTQYF. Here the CDR3 DNA reads TGTGCCAGCAGTCAAATAGCGGGGGATACGCAGTATTTT.

V usage is TRBV7-2 and J usage is TRBJ1-4, with a tentative D call TRBD1 (6 bases). The CDR3 loop spans 14 amino acids. V shed 3 bases and J shed 7 bases, with 12 bases lying between them. Germline V CDR1 and CDR2: SGHTA, FQGNSA. Here the CDR3 reads CASSFGGQGEKLFF. The CDR3 nucleotides read TGTGCCAGCAGCTTCGGGGGGCAGGGTGAAAAACTGTTTTTT.

This clonotype occurred many times. CDR3 nucleotides: TGTGCCAGCAGTCCCGGACTCCGAAGCACAGATACGCAGTATTTT. Translation: CASSPGLRSTDTQYF. The V and J genes are TRBV7-9 and TRBJ2-3, with D possibly being TRBD2 (5 bases). The germline V gene has CDR1 SEHNR and CDR2 FQNEAQ (reference sequence). V gave up 6 bases and J gave up 0 bases, with 13 bases separating them. This CDR3 has 15 amino acids. Full variable domain (remainder filled in from reference TRBV7-9 and TRBJ2-3): DTGVSQNPRHKITKRGQNVTFRCDPISEHNRLYWYRQTLGQGPEFLTYFQNEAQLEKSRLLSDRFSAERPKGSFSTLEIQRTEQGDSAMYLCASSPGLRSTDTQYFGPGTRLTVL.

The chain couples TRBV11-2 to TRBJ2-3; 10 positions match TRBD2. V dropped 5 bases and J dropped 2; count of bases not matched to a gene: 10. The CDR3 runs to 17 residues. Germline V gives CDR1 SGHAT, CDR2 FQNNGV. This CDR3 reads CASSLGRTSGLTDTQYF. The CDR3 nucleotides read TGTGCCAGCAGCCTTGGGAGGACTAGCGGTCTCACAGATACGCAGTATTTT. Full variable domain (outside the CDR3, taken from reference TRBV11-2 and TRBJ2-3): EAGVAQSPRYKIIEKRQSVAFWCNPISGHATLYWYQQILGQGPKLLIQFQNNGVVDDSQLPKDRFSAERLKGVDSTLKIQPAKLEDSAVYLCASSLGRTSGLTDTQYFGPGTRLTVL.

This clonotype occurred many times. The chain combines TRBV9 with TRBJ2-7; D is unresolved. Germline-derived CDR1 and CDR2 are SGDLS and YYNGEE. The CDR3 consists of 13 residues. V gave up 2 bases and J gave up 7 bases, with 13 bases separating them. The CDR3 region is CASSVDAGLEQYF. The CDR3 coding sequence is TGTGCCAGCAGCGTGGATGCCGGATTAGAGCAGTACTTC.

In this sample, this clonotype turned up a few times. The genes are TRBV3-1 and TRBJ1-3; unclear D gene. Germline V CDR1 and CDR2: LGHDT, YNNKEL (reference sequence). The V end was cut by 4 bases, the J end by 2 bases, with 18 bases between. CDR3 length: 17 residues. CDR3 in amino acids: CASSPSGGGLTGNTIYF. The DNA for the CDR3 is TGTGCCAGCAGCCCGTCCGGCGGAGGTTTGACTGGAAACACCATATATTTT.

This clonotype was counted between two and nine times. The genes are TRBV6-5 and TRBJ1-6; D uncertain. This CDR3 has 13 residues. Trimming removed 4 bases from V and 11 bases from J, with 12 bases in between. Germline CDR1 is MNHEY and CDR2 is SVGAGI. The chain's CDR3 is CASSSVESAPLHF. CDR3 coding DNA: TGTGCCAGCAGTTCCGTTGAGTCCGCACCCCTCCACTTT.

V is TRBV9 and J is TRBJ2-7; 9 positions match TRBD1. Trimming took 4 bases from V and 4 from J; bases not matched to a gene: 9. Germline values: CDR1 SGDLS, CDR2 YYNGEE. The CDR3 has 15 residues. The CDR3 region has the DNA TGTGCCAGCAGCCCCGGGACAGGGACTCAATACGAGCAGTACTTC. It encodes CASSPGTGTQYEQYF.

This chain links TRBV2 with TRBJ2-1, with D perhaps TRBD1 (6 bases). V shed 1 base and J shed 5 bases, with 15 bases lying between them. Germline V gene sequence: CDR1 SNHLY, CDR2 FYNNEI. This CDR3 contains 16 residues. The CDR3: CASSEVGAGKDNEQFF. The CDR3 DNA is TGTGCCAGCAGTGAAGTGGGGGCAGGGAAGGACAATGAGCAGTTCTTC.

The rearrangement uses TRBV9 and TRBJ2-3; unclear D gene. The ends were cut back, 1 base at V and 2 bases at J, with 8 bases in the middle. CDR3 size: 14 residues. Per the germline V gene, CDR1 is SGDLS and CDR2 is YYNGEE. This chain's CDR3 is CASSVHPDTDTQYF. The CDR3 DNA is TGTGCCAGCAGCGTACACCCAGACACAGATACGCAGTATTTT. The variable domain in full, with the rest retrieved from reference TRBV9 and TRBJ2-3, is DSGVTQTPKHLITATGQRVTLRCSPRSGDLSVYWYQQSLDQGLQFLIQYYNGEERAKGNILERFSAQQFPDLHSELNLSSLELGDSALYFCASSVHPDTDTQYFGPGTRLTVL.

This clonotype was seen only a few times. The CDR3 DNA reads as TGTGCCAGCAGCCAAGGACCATCCGGCTATGGCTACACCTTC. It is translated as CASSQGPSGYGYTF. The V and J genes are TRBV4-2 and TRBJ1-2; D is undetermined. V was pared by 1 base and J by 4 bases, with 10 bases between. The CDR3 totals 14 residues. Germline V gene data show CDR1 as LGHNA and CDR2 as YNFKEQ.

CDR3 DNA: TGTGCCATCTCGACAGGCGGGGCGAACACCGGGGAGCTGTTTTTT. This codes for CAISTGGANTGELFF. The V and J genes are TRBV10-3 and TRBJ2-2; D is possibly TRBD1 or TRBD2 (6 bases each). The CDR3 totals 15 residues. Germline V CDR1 and CDR2: ENHRY, SYGVKD. The germline V and J ends were trimmed by 8 bases and 0 bases, with 13 bases remaining between them.

This clonotype has only a few counts. V and J are TRBV7-6 and TRBJ1-4; TRBD1 aligns across 8 bases. This CDR3 spans 15 amino acids. After removal of 5 bases from V and 9 bases from J, the junction contained 11 bases not matched to a gene. The germline CDR1 and CDR2 sequences are SGHVS and FNYEAQ. This CDR3 is CASSAEGTGVQKLFF. CDR3 nucleotide sequence: TGTGCCAGCAGCGCCGAGGGGACAGGAGTTCAAAAACTGTTTTTT.

In its sample, this clonotype was seen a few times. The V and J genes are TRBV2 and TRBJ2-2; TRBD2 agrees at 10 bases. V was pared by 8 bases and J by 3 bases, with 6 bases of the junction left unmatched. The CDR3 totals 15 residues. Germline CDR1 is SNHLY and CDR2 is FYNNEI. The CDR3 sequence: CASRTSGAYTGELFF. Here the CDR3 DNA reads TGTGCCAGCCGCACTAGCGGGGCCTACACCGGGGAGCTGTTTTTT.

The chain is built from TRBV30 and TRBJ2-5; 10 nucleotides line up with TRBD1. Germline CDR1 reads GTSNPN; CDR2 reads SVGIG (reference sequence). The CDR3 is 13 residues long. V was pared by 3 bases and J by 5 bases, with 3 bases of the junction left unmatched. CDR3: CAWRDRGHETQYF. The CDR3 DNA sequence: TGTGCCTGGAGAGACAGGGGGCACGAGACCCAGTACTTC.

J is TRBJ2-5 and V is TRBV7-9; possible D gene TRBD2, 5 bases. From germline, CDR1 is SEHNR and CDR2 FQNEAQ (reference sequence). V was cut by 4 bases and J by 5 bases, with 11 bases left in between. This CDR3 contains 13 residues. CDR3 amino acids: CASSSLASETQYF. CDR3 DNA sequence: TGTGCCAGCAGCTCGCTAGCATCTGAGACCCAGTACTTC.

This clonotype occurred a few times. The chain carries TRBV7-2 and TRBJ1-4; 7 nucleotides match TRBD1. Germline V gene lookup returns CDR1 SGHTA and CDR2 FQGNSA. The CDR3 covers 14 residues. The V and J ends lost 6 bases and 10 bases, in that order; junction bases with no gene match: 11. This CDR3 is CASSRGTGEGKLFF. CDR3 bases: TGTGCCAGCAGTAGAGGCACAGGGGAGGGAAAACTGTTTTTT.